The 18 T cell receptor beta chains presented below share a single source sample, sequenced in a study of T cells in Graves' hyperthyroidism and ophthalmopathy. The CDR3 regions of TCR beta were amplified from RNA transcripts. When the TCR CDR3 underwent first-round RT-PCR, the HTBI primer set was used. In TCRdb, the multiplex PCR reads were re-called with MiXCR into one record per CDR3 protein. Of some 510,000 distinct CDR3 sequences listed, 20% are singletons. The sequenced sample was blood. These receptor sequences come from a man aged 18 to 29 with Graves' hyperthyroidism.

This chain links TRBV10-2 with TRBJ1-6; unclear D gene. Germline CDR1 WSHSY, CDR2 SAAADI. CDR3 length: 14 amino acids. Trimming took off 4 bases at V and 10 bases at J, with 14 bases between the two ends. CDR3 sequence reads: CASSVNGERSPLHF. The CDR3 DNA sequence: TGCGCCAGCAGTGTTAACGGGGAGCGATCACCCCTCCACTTT.

The chain couples TRBV30 to TRBJ2-7; D not resolved. The CDR3 contains 13 residues. Deletions cut 4 bases from V and 2 bases from J, with 12 bases between. Germline V lookup: CDR1 GTSNPN, CDR2 SVGIG (reference sequence). The CDR3 region is CAWTIGPTYEQYF. The CDR3 region has the DNA TGTGCCTGGACCATTGGGCCTACCTACGAGCAGTACTTC.

This clonotype was recorded many times. The rearrangement joins TRBV7-8 to TRBJ1-2; 8 nucleotides align to TRBD1. V gave up 5 bases and J gave up 3 bases; unmatched junction bases: 5. The CDR3 spans 14 residues. The V gene's germline CDR1 is SGHVS and CDR2 FQNEAQ. In DNA, the CDR3 is TGTGCCAGCAGCATCTGGGGACAGGACTATGGCTACACCTTC. Translating it yields CASSIWGQDYGYTF.

The sample holds many counts of this clonotype. The genes are TRBV5-1 and TRBJ1-1; the D gene is possibly TRBD1 (5 bases). Deletions cut 1 base from V and 1 base from J, with 11 bases between. CDR1 and CDR2 (germline): SGHRS, YFSETQ. The CDR3 loop spans 15 amino acids. The DNA of the CDR3 is TGCGCCAGCAGCTTGTTTGGAGGGGCGAACACTGAAGCTTTCTTT. It yields the protein CASSLFGGANTEAFF.

This rearrangement joins TRBV7-8 to TRBJ2-2; no definite D call. V was pared by 0 bases and J by 4 bases, with 6 bases between. Germline CDR1 SGHVS, CDR2 FQNEAQ. The CDR3 extends over 14 amino acids. The CDR3 here is CASSLAASTGELFF. CDR3 coding DNA: TGTGCCAGCAGCTTAGCGGCATCCACCGGGGAGCTGTTTTTT. Based on the CDR3 plus reference TRBV7-8 and TRBJ2-2, the full variable domain is GAGVSQSPRYKVAKRGQDVALRCDPISGHVSLFWYQQALGQGPEFLTYFQNEAQLDKSGLPSDRFFAERPEGSVSTLKIQRTQQEDSAVYLCASSLAASTGELFFGEGSRLTVL.

V and J are TRBV6-5 and TRBJ2-4, with 8 bases matching TRBD1. CDR1 is MNHEY and CDR2 is SVGAGI in the germline V gene. J was trimmed by 6 bases and V by 2 bases; bases with no gene match: 6. The CDR3 has 15 amino acids. CDR3 in amino acids: CASSYGQGSANIQYF. The CDR3 nucleotides read TGTGCCAGCAGTTACGGACAGGGCTCGGCAAACATTCAGTACTTC.

This clonotype was seen repeatedly, ten times or more. This chain uses TRBV28 with TRBJ1-5; TRBD1 agrees at 9 bases. Germline values: CDR1 MDHEN, CDR2 SYDVKM. There are 14 residues in the CDR3. V gave up 6 bases and J gave up 4 bases; unmatched junction bases: 4. The CDR3 is CASREGTGNQPQHF. The CDR3 nucleotides are TGTGCCAGCAGGGAAGGGACAGGGAATCAGCCCCAGCATTTT.

The sample holds many counts of this clonotype. The chain carries TRBV30 and TRBJ1-5; D possibly corresponds to TRBD1 (6 bases). Germline V gene data show CDR1 as GTSNPN and CDR2 as SVGIG (reference sequence). The CDR3 sequence is 13 residues long. Trimming pared 5 bases from V and 3 bases from J, leaving 11 bases between. The CDR3, as DNA: TGTGCCTGGTCGACAGGAATCAATCAGCCCCAGCATTTT. Amino acids: CAWSTGINQPQHF.

This clonotype was seen at least ten times. The chain employs TRBV20-1 and TRBJ2-7; TRBD1 or TRBD2 may be the D gene (5 bases each). The germline V gene has CDR1 DFQATT and CDR2 SNEGSKA (reference sequence). There are 13 residues in the CDR3. The CDR3 protein is CSTRDQTTYEQYF. DNA for the CDR3: TGCAGCACCAGGGACCAGACGACCTACGAGCAGTACTTC.

This clonotype has at least ten counts. The rearrangement links TRBV18 to TRBJ1-1; TRBD1 might be the D (5 bases). The germline CDR1 and CDR2 sequences are KGHSH and LQKENI. The CDR3 contains 13 residues. The germline V and J ends were trimmed by 3 bases and 3 bases, with 8 bases remaining between them. The CDR3 region is CASSPSGDTEAFF. CDR3 nucleotides: TGTGCCAGCTCACCCTCGGGGGACACTGAAGCTTTCTTT.

As to this clonotype: A much larger clone differs by one base, so this may be a read error. Here the CDR3 reads CSALRGPSSYDQYF. The DNA of the CDR3 is TGCAGTGCTTTGCGGGGTCCCAGCTCCTACGATCAGTACTTC. This rearrangement joins TRBV20-1 to TRBJ2-7; possible D gene TRBD2, 6 bases. The CDR3 covers 14 residues. Germline loops: CDR1 DFQATT, CDR2 SNEGSKA (reference sequence).

This clonotype was observed at least ten times. The CDR3 bases are TGTGCCAGCAGTTGGGGGACCTACGAGCAGTACTTC. This sequence encodes CASSWGTYEQYF. The rearrangement links TRBV12-3 or TRBV12-4 to TRBJ2-7; the D gene could be TRBD1 or TRBD2 (5 bases each). V lost 4 bases to trimming and J lost 2 bases, with 6 bases between them. The length of the CDR3 is 12 residues.

This clonotype was observed at least ten times. The CDR3 spells CASSLVAGGPYEQYF. CDR3 in DNA: TGTGCCAGCAGCTTAGTAGCGGGGGGCCCCTACGAGCAGTACTTC. The chain carries TRBV11-2 and TRBJ2-7; 10 bases map to TRBD2. Germline values: CDR1 SGHAT, CDR2 FQNNGV. This CDR3 spans 15 amino acids. V dropped 1 base and J dropped 2; count of bases not matched to a gene: 2.

This clonotype has at least ten counts. The V gene is TRBV30, the J gene TRBJ1-1, with no clear D. CDR1 GTSNPN and CDR2 SVGIG come from the germline V gene (reference sequence). V gave up 2 bases and J gave up 0 bases, with 7 bases separating them. This CDR3 has 13 residues. CDR3 loop: CAWSMDVNTEAFF. The CDR3 DNA sequence: TGTGCCTGGAGTATGGATGTGAACACTGAAGCTTTCTTT.

This clonotype was seen repeatedly, ten times or more. The gene calls are TRBV7-9 and TRBJ2-5; a weak D match, TRBD1 (9 bases). This CDR3 comprises 16 residues. Germline-derived CDR1 and CDR2 are SEHNR and FQNEAQ (reference sequence). The V end lost 5 bases, the J end lost 2 bases, and 18 bases lay between the germline ends. The CDR3, as DNA: TGTGCCAGCAGCCCAGCGGGGGACAGGGAGCAAGAGACCCAGTACTTC. Amino acid sequence: CASSPAGDREQETQYF.

This clonotype was seen ten or more times. The rearrangement links TRBV27 to TRBJ1-1, with unresolved D. This CDR3 is 15 amino acids long. V was pared by 4 bases and J by 1 base, with 13 bases between. Germline values: CDR1 MNHEY, CDR2 SMNVEV (reference sequence). The DNA for the CDR3 is TGTGCCAGCAGTTCAAGACCTACCGGGAACACTGAAGCTTTCTTT. It is translated as CASSSRPTGNTEAFF.

The chain links TRBV2 to TRBJ2-5, with 8 bases lining up with TRBD2. Germline values: CDR1 SNHLY, CDR2 FYNNEI. This CDR3 spans 17 amino acids. V shed 5 bases, J shed 3 bases, and the junction held 14 bases outside the gene matches. The CDR3: CASSRLGVGGAEETQYF. The CDR3 DNA reads TGTGCCAGCAGTCGGCTCGGGGTCGGGGGGGCCGAAGAGACCCAGTACTTC.

This clonotype was seen repeatedly, ten times or more. This chain joins TRBV19 and TRBJ1-2; D unresolved. V was clipped by 0 bases and J by 3 bases, with 8 bases between them. In germline, CDR1 is LNHDA, CDR2 SQIVND (reference sequence). This CDR3 contains 14 residues. The chain's CDR3 is CASSIETTYYGYTF. The CDR3 DNA sequence: TGTGCCAGTAGTATAGAAACAACTTACTATGGCTACACCTTC.